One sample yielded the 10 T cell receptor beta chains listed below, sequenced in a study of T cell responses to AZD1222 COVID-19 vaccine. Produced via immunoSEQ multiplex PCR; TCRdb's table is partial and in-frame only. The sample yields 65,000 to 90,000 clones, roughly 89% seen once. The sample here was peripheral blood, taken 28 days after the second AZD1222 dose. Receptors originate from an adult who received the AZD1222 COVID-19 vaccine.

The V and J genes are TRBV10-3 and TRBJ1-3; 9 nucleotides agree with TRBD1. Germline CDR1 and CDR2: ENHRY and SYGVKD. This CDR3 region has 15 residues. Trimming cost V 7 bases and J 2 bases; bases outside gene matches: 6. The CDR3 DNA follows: TGTGCCATCAATCCGGGACAGGGACCTGGAAACACCATATATTTT. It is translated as CAINPGQGPGNTIYF.

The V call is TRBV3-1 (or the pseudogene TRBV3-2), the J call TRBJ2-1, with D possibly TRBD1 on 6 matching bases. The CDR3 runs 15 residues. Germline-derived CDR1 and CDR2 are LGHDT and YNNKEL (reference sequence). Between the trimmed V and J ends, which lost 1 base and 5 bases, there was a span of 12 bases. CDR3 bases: TGTGCCAGCAGCCAAGTTGGCAGGGGCAACAATGAGCAGTTCTTC. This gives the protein CASSQVGRGNNEQFF.

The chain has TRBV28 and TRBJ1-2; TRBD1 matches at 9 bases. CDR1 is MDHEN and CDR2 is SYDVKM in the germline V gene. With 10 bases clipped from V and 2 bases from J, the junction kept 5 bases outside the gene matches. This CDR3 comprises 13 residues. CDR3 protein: CATPGTGNYGYTF. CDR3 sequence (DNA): TGTGCCACCCCCGGGACAGGGAACTATGGCTACACCTTC.

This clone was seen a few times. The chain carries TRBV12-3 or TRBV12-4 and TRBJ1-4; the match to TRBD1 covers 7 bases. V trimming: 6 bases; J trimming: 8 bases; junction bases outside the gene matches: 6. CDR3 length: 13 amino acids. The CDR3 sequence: CASRPTGYEKLFF. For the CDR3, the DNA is TGTGCCAGCAGACCGACAGGGTACGAAAAACTGTTTTTT.

This chain's CDR3 is CASKETSVANEQFF. The CDR3 DNA is TGTGCCAGCAAGGAGACTAGCGTTGCCAATGAGCAGTTCTTC. This chain connects TRBV2 to TRBJ2-1; 8 nucleotides line up with TRBD2. The CDR3 extends over 14 amino acids. V was clipped by 7 bases and J by 6 bases; unmatched bases: 8. In germline, CDR1 is SNHLY, CDR2 FYNNEI.

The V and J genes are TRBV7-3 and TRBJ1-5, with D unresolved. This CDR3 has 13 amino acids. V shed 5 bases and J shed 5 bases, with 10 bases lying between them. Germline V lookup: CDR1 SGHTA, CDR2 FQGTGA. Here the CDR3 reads CASSTFPHQPQHF. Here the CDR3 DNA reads TGTGCCAGCAGCACCTTCCCCCATCAGCCCCAGCATTTT.

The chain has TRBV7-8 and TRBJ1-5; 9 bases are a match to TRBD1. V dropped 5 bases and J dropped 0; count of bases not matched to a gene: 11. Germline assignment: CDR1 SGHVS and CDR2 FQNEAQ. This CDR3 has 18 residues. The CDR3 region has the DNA TGTGCCAGCAGCCCCCCCGGGACAGGGACCTATAGCAATCAGCCCCAGCATTTT. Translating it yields CASSPPGTGTYSNQPQHF.

CDR3 sequence: CAMAGGQGVAFF. The CDR3 DNA follows: TGTGCCATGGCTGGGGGGCAGGGTGTAGCTTTCTTT. The chain uses TRBV10-3 and TRBJ1-1; a weak D match, TRBD1 (6 bases). The CDR3 spans 12 residues. Germline loops: CDR1 ENHRY, CDR2 SYGVKD. V was pared by 9 bases and J by 10 bases, with 18 bases between.

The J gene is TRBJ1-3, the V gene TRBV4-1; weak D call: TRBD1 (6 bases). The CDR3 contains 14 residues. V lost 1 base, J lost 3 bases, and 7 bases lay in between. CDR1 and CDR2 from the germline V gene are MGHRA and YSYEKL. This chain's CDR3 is CASSQVRGGNTIYF. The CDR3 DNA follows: TGCGCCAGCAGCCAAGTCAGGGGTGGAAACACCATATATTTT.

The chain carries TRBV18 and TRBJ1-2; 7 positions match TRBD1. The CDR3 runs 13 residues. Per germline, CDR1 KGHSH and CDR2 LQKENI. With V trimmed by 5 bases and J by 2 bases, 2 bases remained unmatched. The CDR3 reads CASSSGQNYGYTF. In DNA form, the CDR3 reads TGTGCCAGCTCATCGGGACAGAACTATGGCTACACCTTC. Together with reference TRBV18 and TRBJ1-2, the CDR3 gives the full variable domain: NAGVMQNPRHLVRRRGQEARLRCSPMKGHSHVYWYRQLPEEGLKFMVYLQKENIIDESGMPKERFSAEFPKEGPSILRIQQVVRGDSAAYFCASSSGQNYGYTFGSGTRLTVV.